The next 6 T cell receptor beta chains were all read from a single sample in a study of T cell repertoires in cytomegalovirus infection. One entry per CDR3 protein results from TCRdb running MiXCR on the reads. Among approximately 110,000 distinct CDR3 sequences listed, around 32% were seen once. Antigens of these TCRs are unknown. This material consisted of CD8+ T cells from cultured PBMCs, taken from culture after CMV antigen stimulation. All receptors come from a human donor in good health (CMV status not recorded). Some clones in this sample may be carry-over from other donors' samples.

The chain's CDR3 is CASQGFSYNSPLHF. The DNA of the CDR3 is TGTGCCAGTCAGGGATTCTCCTATAATTCACCCCTCCACTTT. The genes are TRBV19 and TRBJ1-6; D might be TRBD1 (5 bases). Per the germline V gene, CDR1 is LNHDA and CDR2 is SQIVND (reference sequence). Trimming took 8 bases from V and 0 from J, leaving 8 bases between them. The CDR3 extends over 14 amino acids.

This clonotype was observed at least ten times. The chain couples TRBV7-8 to TRBJ1-1; no clear D gene. Germline CDR1 is SGHVS and CDR2 is FQNEAQ. CDR3 length: 16 residues. The V end lost 4 bases, the J end lost 6 bases, and 21 bases lay between the germline ends. This CDR3 is CASSSNTQAYLSEAFF. The CDR3 nucleotides read TGTGCCAGCAGCTCGAACACGCAGGCGTATCTTTCTGAAGCTTTCTTT.

This clonotype occurred once. DNA for the CDR3: TGTGCCAGCAGCCAAGGGGGGGCGGCTGGCTACACCTTC. Protein: CASSQGGAAGYTF. This chain uses TRBV3-1 with TRBJ1-2; TRBD1 might be the D (6 bases). V was clipped by 1 base and J by 7 bases, with 10 bases between them. This CDR3 is 13 amino acids long. Germline CDR1 LGHDT, CDR2 YNNKEL (reference sequence).

The rearrangement joins TRBV2 to TRBJ1-5; D perhaps matches TRBD1 (5 bases). V lost 4 bases, J lost 1 base, and 8 bases lay in between. This CDR3 is built from 14 residues. The germline CDR1 and CDR2 sequences are SNHLY and FYNNEI. The CDR3 reads CASSAGTSNQPQHF. CDR3 DNA sequence: TGTGCCAGCAGTGCAGGGACCAGCAATCAGCCCCAGCATTTT.

The chain joins TRBV7-6 to TRBJ2-3; 10 nucleotides agree with TRBD2. The CDR3 loop spans 16 amino acids. After removal of 5 bases from V and 3 bases from J, the junction contained 8 bases not matched to a gene. Germline CDR1 SGHVS, CDR2 FNYEAQ. The chain's CDR3 is CASSPTSGWLTDTQYF. CDR3 nucleotide sequence: TGTGCCAGCAGCCCGACTAGCGGGTGGTTGACAGATACGCAGTATTTT.

The gene calls are TRBV2 and TRBJ2-5; D is unclear. CDR1 and CDR2 (germline): SNHLY, FYNNEI. This CDR3 is 13 amino acids long. V lost 4 bases, J lost 5 bases, and 11 bases lay in between. DNA of the CDR3: TGTGCCAGCAGTGCTCTCCTGAGGGAGACCCAGTACTTC. It specifies CASSALLRETQYF. Full variable domain (rest looked up from reference TRBV2 and TRBJ2-5): EPEVTQTPSHQVTQMGQEVILRCVPISNHLYFYWYRQILGQKVEFLVSFYNNEISEKSEIFDDQFSVERPDGSNFTLKIRSTKLEDSAMYFCASSALLRETQYFGPGTRLLVL.